This T cell receptor (beta chain) comes out of a study of Tregs in tolerant kidney transplant recipients. TCRdb keeps only in-frame clones here, not all; method: immunoSEQ multiplex PCR. The sample records 84,000 or so clones, over 85% being singletons. CDR3 length equals 12 residues. The germline CDR1 and CDR2 sequences are SQVTM and ANQGSEA. The trim removed 4 bases at V and 9 bases at J, leaving 4 bases unmatched. Related graft donors supplied nonmyeloablative bone marrow transplants, and mixed chimerism was transient. Thawed PBMCs were FACS-sorted into unstimulated CD4+CD25+CD127- regulatory T cells, CD4+CD25- non-regulatory cells, CD4 and CD8 cells.

The receptor was isolated from a human patient who received a combined kidney and bone marrow transplant. Some T cells may be provided by the graft donor. This rearrangement joins TRBV29-1 to TRBJ1-2, with 11 bases lining up with TRBD1. This sample comprised CD4+ T cells from blood (PBMCs), obtained 12 months after the transplant. The CDR3 reads CSVAGQGASYTF. CDR3 sequence (DNA): TGCAGCGTTGCCGGACAGGGGGCTAGCTACACCTTC. The full variable domain, its missing parts supplied by reference TRBV29-1 and TRBJ1-2, is SAVISQKPSRDICQRGTSLTIQCQVDSQVTMMFWYRQQPGQSLTLIATANQGSEATYESGFVIDKFPISRPNLTFSTLTVSNMSPEDSSIYLCSVAGQGASYTFGSGTRLTVV.